Listed here are 7 T cell receptor beta chains from one sample, sequenced in a study of T cell repertoires in cytomegalovirus infection. MiXCR, applied by TCRdb to the reads, yields one record per CDR3 protein. The profile shows under 200,000 distinct CDR3 sequences, approximately 9.6% of them singletons. Material for sequencing was PBMCs. The receptors derive from a human donor in good health (CMV status not recorded). Some clones in this sample may be carry-over from other donors' samples.

This clonotype was seen only a few times. V is TRBV20-1 and J is TRBJ2-4; D unclear. This CDR3 has 11 residues. V gave up 3 bases and J gave up 5 bases, with 5 bases separating them. Germline CDR1 is DFQATT and CDR2 is SNEGSKA (reference sequence). The CDR3 DNA is TGCAGTGCTAGTAAGGAAAACATTCAGTACTTC. Residues: CSASKENIQYF.

The sample holds many counts of this clonotype. V is TRBV20-1 and J is TRBJ2-1, with D perhaps matching TRBD1 (6 bases). The V gene's germline CDR1 is DFQATT and CDR2 SNEGSKA (reference sequence). This CDR3 has 14 residues. The DNA of the CDR3 is TGCAGCCTGGAGTACAGGGCACGAAACAATGAGCAGTTCTTC. It codes for CSLEYRARNNEQFF.

The chain is built from TRBV5-4 and TRBJ1-3; D unresolved. Germline loops: CDR1 SGHNT, CDR2 YYREEE (reference sequence). The germline V and J ends were trimmed by 0 bases and 0 bases, with 13 bases remaining between them. The CDR3 contains 17 residues. CDR3 amino acids: CASSLERGALSGNTIYF. The CDR3, as DNA: TGTGCCAGCAGCTTGGAGCGGGGAGCGCTCTCTGGAAACACCATATATTTT.

Many counts were recorded for this clonotype. The chain couples TRBV7-6 to TRBJ1-5; 9 positions match TRBD1. J gave up 6 bases and V 5 bases, and 8 bases lay outside the gene matches. Germline CDR1 is SGHVS and CDR2 is FNYEAQ. This CDR3 has 15 amino acids. The CDR3 spells CASSAGTGYGQPQHF. CDR3 in DNA: TGTGCCAGCAGCGCCGGGACAGGGTATGGTCAGCCCCAGCATTTT.

This clonotype was detected many times. V is TRBV12-3 or TRBV12-4 and J is TRBJ2-1; possible D gene TRBD2, 5 bases. The CDR3 spans 14 residues. V lost 4 bases to trimming and J lost 4 bases, with 11 bases between them. CDR3 nucleotides: TGTGCCAGCAGTTCGGGATCGGTATACAATGAGCAGTTCTTC. It codes for CASSSGSVYNEQFF.

The chain couples TRBV28 to TRBJ1-2; D possibly corresponds to TRBD1 (6 bases). The CDR3 length is 14 residues. V was clipped by 5 bases and J by 4 bases, with 14 bases between them. The germline CDR1 and CDR2 sequences are MDHEN and SYDVKM. DNA of the CDR3: TGTGCCAGCAGTCAACAGGGCCCTAGCTATGGCTACACCTTC. Amino acids: CASSQQGPSYGYTF.

This clonotype was counted many times. The chain uses TRBV7-6 and TRBJ2-5, with TRBD1 identical over 8 bases. V shed 1 base, J shed 7 bases, and the junction held 2 bases outside the gene matches. This CDR3 comprises 13 residues. CDR1 is SGHVS, CDR2 FNYEAQ, per germline. The CDR3 sequence: CASSLGGTGTQYF. CDR3 sequence (DNA): TGTGCCAGCAGCTTAGGGGGGACAGGGACCCAGTACTTC. The whole variable domain, filled in from reference TRBV7-6 and TRBJ2-5, reads GAGVSQSPRYKVTKRGQDVALRCDPISGHVSLYWYRQALGQGPEFLTYFNYEAQQDKSGLPNDRFSAERPEGSISTLTIQRTEQRDSAMYRCASSLGGTGTQYFGPGTRLLVL.